This entry lists 4 T cell receptor beta chains sequenced from one sample in a study of OX40 agonist ivuxolimab in advanced cancers. Some clones are missing from TCRdb's copy, which holds only in-frame ones; the method was immunoSEQ multiplex PCR. The sample carries about 59,000 clones, about four fifths recorded once. The input for sequencing was CD4+ or CD8+ T cells sorted from blood, taken in a trial of the OX40 agonist ivuxolimab. The receptors were sampled from an adult with an advanced solid tumor such as melanoma, head and neck, liver or kidney cancer.

The V and J genes are TRBV5-4 and TRBJ2-3; the D gene could be TRBD1 or TRBD2 (6 bases each). Deletions cut 4 bases from V and 3 bases from J, with 21 bases between. There are 17 residues in the CDR3. The V gene's germline CDR1 is SGHNT and CDR2 YYREEE (reference sequence). CDR3 nucleotide sequence: TGTGCCAGCAGCCCCCGCAGGGGTAGCGGACCTACAGATACGCAGTATTTT. Protein: CASSPRRGSGPTDTQYF.

The gene calls are TRBV28 and TRBJ2-5; D is undetermined. The germline V and J ends were trimmed by 3 bases and 2 bases, with 13 bases remaining between them. The germline CDR1 and CDR2 sequences are MDHEN and SYDVKM. CDR3 length: 15 amino acids. The CDR3 loop is CASSFLHKAQETQYF. The CDR3 DNA is TGTGCCAGCAGTTTCCTCCACAAGGCGCAAGAGACCCAGTACTTC.

The chain employs TRBV19 and TRBJ1-5; D call uncertain. CDR1 and CDR2 (germline): LNHDA, SQIVND (reference sequence). The germline V and J ends were trimmed by 3 bases and 10 bases, with 22 bases remaining between them. The CDR3 spans 16 residues. The DNA for the CDR3 is TGTGCCAGTAGTATTGGTCGGACCCTTTCGAATGAACCCCAGCATTTT. Encoded protein: CASSIGRTLSNEPQHF.

The chain employs TRBV29-1 and TRBJ1-2; D gene unclear. The CDR3 contains 11 residues. From germline, CDR1 is SQVTM and CDR2 ANQGSEA. V was pared by 3 bases and J by 5 bases, with 7 bases between. The CDR3 reads CSVELGYGYTF. The CDR3 coding sequence is TGCAGCGTTGAGTTGGGGTATGGCTACACCTTC. The full variable domain, with the rest looked up from reference TRBV29-1 and TRBJ1-2, is SAVISQKPSRDICQRGTSLTIQCQVDSQVTMMFWYRQQPGQSLTLIATANQGSEATYESGFVIDKFPISRPNLTFSTLTVSNMSPEDSSIYLCSVELGYGYTFGSGTRLTVV.